Described below is a single T cell receptor beta chain sequence and its context. With random hexamers, about 0.45 to 1 ug RNA was reverse transcribed. MiXCR, applied by TCRdb to the immunoSEQ multiplex PCR reads, yields one record per CDR3 protein. This table has about 200,000 distinct CDR3 sequences, 90% to 95% appearing once. The data derive from a study of CD8 T cells in Susac syndrome. Germline V gene data show CDR1 as LGHDT and CDR2 as YNNKEL (reference sequence). The CDR3 length is 16 residues. Deletions cut 4 bases from V and 3 bases from J, with 13 bases between. This clonotype was obtained from a human donor with Susac syndrome. The chain couples TRBV3-1 to TRBJ1-6; D uncertain. What was sequenced was CD4+ T cells from PBMCs. The CDR3 region is CASSPSRQSYNSPLHF. DNA of the CDR3: TGTGCCAGCAGCCCCTCCCGGCAGAGCTATAATTCACCCCTCCACTTT.